Listed here are 11 T cell receptor beta chains from one sample, sequenced in a study of blood T cell repertoires in COVID-19. Assay: immunoSEQ multiplex PCR; the TCRdb copy retains only in-frame clones and omits some. The sample lists about 160,000 clones, more than 75% occurring once. The sequencing input was peripheral blood. All receptors come from a man in his late teens or twenties with acute or convalescent COVID-19.

The chain couples TRBV7-2 to TRBJ1-1; D uncertain. Trimming cost V 1 base and J 3 bases, with 6 bases left between them. Looked up from germline, CDR1 is SGHTA and CDR2 is FQGNSA. This CDR3 spans 13 amino acids. For the CDR3, the DNA is TGTGCCAGCAGCTTAGATCCATACACTGAAGCTTTCTTT. Translation gives CASSLDPYTEAFF.

The CDR3 nucleotides are TGCGCCAGCAGCTTGGCCCCCGGGACAGGGTCGACCCCGAACACCGGGGAGCTGTTTTTT. Its translation is CASSLAPGTGSTPNTGELFF. V gene TRBV5-1 combines with J gene TRBJ2-2; 9 bases map to TRBD1. This CDR3 region has 20 residues. V lost 0 bases, J lost 0 bases, and 12 bases stayed unmatched. Germline assignment: CDR1 SGHRS and CDR2 YFSETQ.

The rearrangement joins TRBV10-2 to TRBJ2-1; 7 nucleotides line up with TRBD2. Trimming cost V 9 bases and J 4 bases; bases outside gene matches: 3. The germline gives CDR1 WSHSY, CDR2 SAAADI. This CDR3 has 12 amino acids. CDR3 sequence: CASGLGYNEQFF. The CDR3 nucleotides read TGCGCCAGTGGACTAGGTTACAATGAGCAGTTCTTC.

J is TRBJ2-2 and V is TRBV11-2, with D possibly TRBD2 on 6 matching bases. V dropped 3 bases and J dropped 7 bases, with 18 bases sitting between them. This CDR3 spans 16 amino acids. Germline V gene lookup returns CDR1 SGHAT and CDR2 FQNNGV. The CDR3 nucleotides read TGTGCCAGCAGCTTGGCGGGGTGGAAAGGTTTCGGGGAGCTGTTTTTT. Translating it yields CASSLAGWKGFGELFF. Combining the CDR3 with reference TRBV11-2 and TRBJ2-2 gives the whole variable domain EAGVAQSPRYKIIEKRQSVAFWCNPISGHATLYWYQQILGQGPKLLIQFQNNGVVDDSQLPKDRFSAERLKGVDSTLKIQPAKLEDSAVYLCASSLAGWKGFGELFFGEGSRLTVL.

The gene calls are TRBV6-2 or TRBV6-3 and TRBJ2-7; possibly TRBD1 for D (6 bases). Deletions cut 2 bases from V and 0 bases from J, with 11 bases between. The CDR3 consists of 15 residues. Germline assignment: CDR1 MNHEY and CDR2 SVGEGT. CDR3 sequence (DNA): TGTGCCAGCAGTTACGAACAGGGATTCTCCTACGAGCAGTACTTC. This gives the protein CASSYEQGFSYEQYF.

This clone was counted once. V is TRBV24-1 and J is TRBJ1-1; a possible D gene is TRBD1 (6 bases). This CDR3 region has 12 residues. Looked up from germline, CDR1 is KGHDR and CDR2 is SFDVKD. V gave up 4 bases and J gave up 10 bases, with 12 bases separating them. CDR3 sequence reads: CATSDSTGGAFF. The DNA for the CDR3 is TGTGCCACCAGTGACTCGACAGGAGGAGCTTTCTTT.

The chain carries TRBV5-1 and TRBJ1-2; D is possibly TRBD1 (5 bases). Trimming took off 5 bases at V and 3 bases at J, with 17 bases between the two ends. Per germline, CDR1 SGHRS and CDR2 YFSETQ. The CDR3 runs to 15 residues. The CDR3 loop reads CASRPIPGYDYGYTF. The CDR3 coding sequence is TGCGCCAGCAGACCAATTCCAGGGTACGACTATGGCTACACCTTC.

This clone was counted only a few times. The rearrangement uses TRBV11-2 and TRBJ2-7; a possible D gene is TRBD1 (5 bases). Germline CDR1 SGHAT, CDR2 FQNNGV. V was trimmed by 1 base and J by 0 bases, leaving 10 bases between them. The CDR3 sequence is 15 residues long. DNA for the CDR3: TGTGCCAGCAGCTTAGCAGGGTATCTCTCCTACGAGCAGTACTTC. Amino acid sequence: CASSLAGYLSYEQYF.

The chain uses TRBV11-2 and TRBJ2-1, with a weak D call TRBD1 (6 bases). Germline V lookup: CDR1 SGHAT, CDR2 FQNNGV. The CDR3 sequence is 14 residues long. Trimming removed 0 bases from V and 8 bases from J, with 11 bases in between. CDR3 region: CASSLELAGDEQFF. Here the CDR3 DNA reads TGTGCCAGCAGCTTAGAGCTAGCAGGGGATGAGCAGTTCTTC.

The V call is TRBV6-5, the J call TRBJ2-3; D unclear. This CDR3 region has 14 residues. V was pared by 3 bases and J by 0 bases, with 7 bases between. The germline gives CDR1 MNHEY, CDR2 SVGAGI. For the CDR3, the DNA is TGTGCCAGCAGTTATATCGGGAGCACAGATACGCAGTATTTT. Translation gives CASSYIGSTDTQYF.

This rearrangement joins TRBV9 to TRBJ1-1; TRBD1 aligns across 8 bases. This CDR3 region has 17 residues. The trim removed 4 bases at V and 1 base at J, leaving 12 bases unmatched. The germline V gene encodes CDR1 SGDLS and CDR2 YYNGEE. CDR3 sequence: CASSPEDRVSKNTEAFF. DNA of the CDR3: TGTGCCAGCAGCCCGGAGGACAGGGTTTCGAAGAACACTGAAGCTTTCTTT.